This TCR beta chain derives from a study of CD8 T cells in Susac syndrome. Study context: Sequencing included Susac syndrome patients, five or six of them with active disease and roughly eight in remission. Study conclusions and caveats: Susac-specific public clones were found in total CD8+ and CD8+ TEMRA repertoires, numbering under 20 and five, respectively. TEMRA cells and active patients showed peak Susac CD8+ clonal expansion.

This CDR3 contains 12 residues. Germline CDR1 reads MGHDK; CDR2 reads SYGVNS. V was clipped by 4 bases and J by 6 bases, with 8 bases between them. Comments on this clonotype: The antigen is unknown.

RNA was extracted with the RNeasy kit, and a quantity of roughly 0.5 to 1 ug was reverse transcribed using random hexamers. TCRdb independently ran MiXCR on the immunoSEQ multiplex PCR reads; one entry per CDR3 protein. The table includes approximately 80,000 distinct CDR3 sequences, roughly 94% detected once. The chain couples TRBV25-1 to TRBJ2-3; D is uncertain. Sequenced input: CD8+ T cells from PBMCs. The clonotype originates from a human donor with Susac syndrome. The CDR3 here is CASSVLWDTQYF. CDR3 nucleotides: TGTGCCAGCAGTGTGCTTTGGGATACGCAGTATTTT.